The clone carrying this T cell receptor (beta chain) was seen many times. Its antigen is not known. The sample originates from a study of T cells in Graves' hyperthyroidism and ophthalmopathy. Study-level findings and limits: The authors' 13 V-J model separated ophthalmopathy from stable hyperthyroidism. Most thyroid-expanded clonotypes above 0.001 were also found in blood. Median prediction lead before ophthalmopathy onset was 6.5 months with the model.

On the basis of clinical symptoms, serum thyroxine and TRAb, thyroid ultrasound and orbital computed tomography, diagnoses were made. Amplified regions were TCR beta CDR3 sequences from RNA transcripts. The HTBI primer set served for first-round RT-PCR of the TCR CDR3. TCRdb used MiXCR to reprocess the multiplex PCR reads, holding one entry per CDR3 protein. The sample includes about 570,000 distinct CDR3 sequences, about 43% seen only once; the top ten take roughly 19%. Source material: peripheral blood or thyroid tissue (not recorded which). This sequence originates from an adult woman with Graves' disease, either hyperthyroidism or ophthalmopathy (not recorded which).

The DNA of the CDR3 is TGCAGTGCTAGAGATCCCCTTAACGGGGAAAAACTGTTTTTT. Translation: CSARDPLNGEKLFF. The J gene is TRBJ1-4, the V gene TRBV20-1; the D is unclear. The CDR3 consists of 14 residues. The V end was cut by 0 bases, the J end by 8 bases, with 13 bases between. Germline CDR1 is DFQATT and CDR2 is SNEGSKA (reference sequence).